The next 14 T cell receptor beta chains were all read from a single sample in a study of blood T cell repertoires in COVID-19. Clones were read by immunoSEQ multiplex PCR, and TCRdb kept only the in-frame ones, dropping some. The sample lists some 520,000 clones; 89% were seen once. Sample: peripheral blood. The receptors originated from a man aged 18 to 29 with COVID-19, enrolled during active disease.

In DNA, the CDR3 is TGTGCCAGTAGTATCCGGGGGACAGCGGCTAATGAAAAACTGTTTTTT. Encoded protein: CASSIRGTAANEKLFF. V and J are TRBV19 and TRBJ1-4; TRBD1 aligns across 7 bases. This CDR3 has 16 amino acids. Losses at the gene ends were 3 bases for V and 3 bases for J; bases not matched to a gene: 7. The germline CDR1 and CDR2 sequences are LNHDA and SQIVND (reference sequence).

The chain is built from TRBV7-9 and TRBJ1-5, with a possible D match to TRBD1 (5 bases). Trimming left V 5 bases short and J 3 bases short, with 11 bases between. The CDR3 is 14 residues long. Germline V gene data show CDR1 as SEHNR and CDR2 as FQNEAQ (reference sequence). The CDR3 loop reads CASSPFRDNQPQHF. The CDR3 region has the DNA TGTGCCAGCAGCCCCTTCAGGGACAATCAGCCCCAGCATTTT.

The rearrangement uses TRBV24-1 and TRBJ2-1; 7 positions match TRBD2. The CDR3 runs to 18 residues. The germline V gene encodes CDR1 KGHDR and CDR2 SFDVKD. V shed 2 bases, J shed 6 bases, and the junction held 15 bases outside the gene matches. CDR3 sequence reads: CATSDYRGVRGLGNEQFF. The CDR3 DNA reads as TGTGCCACCAGTGATTACCGGGGGGTACGGGGCCTGGGCAATGAGCAGTTCTTC.

The chain is built from TRBV3-1 (or the pseudogene TRBV3-2) and TRBJ2-5; the match to TRBD2 covers 9 bases. This CDR3 has 18 residues. Germline assignment: CDR1 LGHDT and CDR2 YNNKEL (reference sequence). Germline trimming cut 0 bases from V and 5 bases from J; bases unmatched to any gene: 13. The CDR3 nucleotides read TGTGCCAGCAGCCAAGATCCGGCTAGCGGGACGTCGGGGGAGACCCAGTACTTC. Translating it yields CASSQDPASGTSGETQYF.

The rearrangement joins TRBV11-2 to TRBJ1-3, with 8 nucleotides matching TRBD1. Per the germline V gene, CDR1 is SGHAT and CDR2 is FQNNGV. This CDR3 region has 13 residues. With 6 bases clipped from V and 8 bases from J, the junction kept 6 bases outside the gene matches. CDR3 nucleotide sequence: TGTGCCAGCAGTTTCCAGGGGGCATACACCATATATTTT. It encodes CASSFQGAYTIYF.

The chain joins TRBV4-2 to TRBJ2-3; 11 bases are shared with TRBD2. Germline V lookup: CDR1 LGHNA, CDR2 YNFKEQ. The ends lost 1 base at V and 3 bases at J; junction bases unmatched: 6. This CDR3 has 17 amino acids. This CDR3 is CASSQADSSGGTDTQYF. As DNA, the CDR3 is TGTGCCAGCAGCCAAGCGGACTCTAGCGGGGGGACAGATACGCAGTATTTT.

The chain carries TRBV5-4 and TRBJ2-3; TRBD2 aligns across 16 bases. Trimming at V came to 3 bases and at J to 4 bases, leaving 8 bases not matched to a gene. The CDR3 is 18 residues long. Germline V gene sequence: CDR1 SGHNT, CDR2 YYREEE (reference sequence). The CDR3 DNA reads TGTGCCAGCAGCTCGGGACTAGCGGGGGGGACTCTGGCAGATACGCAGTATTTT. This translates into CASSSGLAGGTLADTQYF.

J is TRBJ1-1 and V is TRBV5-4; no firm D call. With 0 bases removed from V and 0 bases from J, the gap between germline ends came to 9 bases. The CDR3 totals 15 residues. CDR1 and CDR2 from the germline V gene are SGHNT and YYREEE (reference sequence). The CDR3 protein is CASSLEPGMNTEAFF. CDR3 sequence (DNA): TGTGCCAGCAGCTTGGAGCCCGGGATGAACACTGAAGCTTTCTTT.

The rearrangement uses TRBV7-9 and TRBJ1-5, with D unclear. Trimming left V 2 bases short and J 4 bases short, with 6 bases between. There are 13 residues in the CDR3. The V gene's germline CDR1 is SEHNR and CDR2 FQNEAQ (reference sequence). CDR3 protein: CASSLSLNQPQHF. CDR3 sequence (DNA): TGTGCCAGCAGCTTAAGCCTTAATCAGCCCCAGCATTTT.

The chain links TRBV11-3 to TRBJ2-7; D is possibly TRBD2 (6 bases). CDR3 length equals 14 residues. Germline assignment: CDR1 SGHNT and CDR2 YENEEA. V was cut by 1 base and J by 6 bases, with 13 bases left in between. CDR3 loop: CASSLGGRTTEQYF. The CDR3 DNA reads as TGTGCCAGCAGCTTAGGCGGACGGACTACCGAGCAGTACTTC. Full variable domain (remainder filled in from reference TRBV11-3 and TRBJ2-7): EAGVVQSPRYKIIEKKQPVAFWCNPISGHNTLYWYLQNLGQGPELLIRYENEEAVDDSQLPKDRFSAERLKGVDSTLKIQPAELGDSAVYLCASSLGGRTTEQYFGPGTRLTVT.

The genes are TRBV28 and TRBJ2-3; 10 nucleotides line up with TRBD2. CDR1 and CDR2 (germline): MDHEN, SYDVKM. CDR3 size: 15 residues. Trimming at V came to 7 bases and at J to 5 bases, leaving 9 bases not matched to a gene. The DNA for the CDR3 is TGTGCCAGCACCAGAGCGGGGGGGGCGGTAGATACGCAGTATTTT. As protein: CASTRAGGAVDTQYF.

A few counts support this clone. In nucleotides, the CDR3 is TGCAGCGCCTCCAACTCTCTGAACACTGAAGCTTTCTTT. Protein: CSASNSLNTEAFF. The gene calls are TRBV29-1 and TRBJ1-1; unclear D gene. CDR1 SQVTM and CDR2 ANQGSEA come from the germline V gene. V was cut by 7 bases and J by 0 bases, with 12 bases left in between. This CDR3 comprises 13 residues.

CDR3 amino acids: CAWGGGSGGELFF. In DNA form, the CDR3 reads TGTGCCTGGGGTGGAGGGTCGGGCGGGGAGCTGTTTTTT. The rearrangement links TRBV30 to TRBJ2-2; maybe TRBD2 (6 bases). Trimming shortened V by 5 bases and J by 7 bases, and 14 bases separated the two germline ends. CDR1 and CDR2 (germline): GTSNPN, SVGIG (reference sequence). This CDR3 is built from 13 residues.

The gene calls are TRBV5-1 and TRBJ2-7; D remains unclear. The CDR3 totals 14 residues. The germline V and J ends were trimmed by 0 bases and 0 bases, with 7 bases remaining between them. Germline V gene lookup returns CDR1 SGHRS and CDR2 YFSETQ. The CDR3 DNA sequence: TGCGCCAGCAGCTTGGGCGGCACCTCCTACGAGCAGTACTTC. Translation: CASSLGGTSYEQYF.